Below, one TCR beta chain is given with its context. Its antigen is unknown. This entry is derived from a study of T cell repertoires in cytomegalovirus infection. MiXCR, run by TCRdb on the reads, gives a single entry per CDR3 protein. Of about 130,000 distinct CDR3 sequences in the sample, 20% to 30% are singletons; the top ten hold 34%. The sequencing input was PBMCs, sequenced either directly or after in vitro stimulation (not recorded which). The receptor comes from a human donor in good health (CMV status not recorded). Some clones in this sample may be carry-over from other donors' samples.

CDR3: CASSPYPTGGRRNQPQHF. The CDR3 coding sequence is TGTGCCAGCAGTCCCTACCCTACAGGGGGCCGGCGCAATCAGCCCCAGCATTTT. The chain recombines TRBV6-2 or TRBV6-3 with TRBJ1-5; TRBD1 aligns across 9 bases. CDR1 is MNHEY and CDR2 is SVGEGT in the germline V gene. V was clipped by 5 bases and J by 2 bases; unmatched bases: 13. CDR3 length: 18 amino acids.